This TCR delta chain was recorded in a study of γδ T cells in repeated Plasmodium falciparum infection. Overall study context: Malian children with intense seasonal malaria exposure were compared with matched Australian children. Sampling occurred at baseline, pre-infection for selected infections, and 21 days post-infection.

This clone appeared a few times. This sequence is one base from a far larger clone and is likely a read error. The sample has other DNA sequences that encode this CDR3 too. TCRdb fed the multiplex PCR reads into CATT to redo clone calling. The repertoire holds 80,000 to 95,000 delta-chain clones, with 1.4% as singletons. Sequencing was carried out using gamma-delta T cells from blood. The clonotype comes from a pool of human donors (malaria-infected and uninfected, not separated).

The chain's CDR3 is CAYRSGSYWGIRLYTDKLIF. CDR3 bases: TGTGCTTATAGGAGCGGGTCTTACTGGGGGATACGCCTGTACACCGATAAACTCATCTTT. The chain joins TRAV38-2/DV8 to TRDJ1; 13 positions agree with TRDD3. TCRdb carries no J gene annotation; the J gene was assigned here by matching the DNA with germline. This CDR3 has 20 amino acids. Germline loops: CDR1 TSESDYY, CDR2 QEAYKQQN. V dropped 0 bases and J dropped 0; count of bases not matched to a gene: 11.